This is a list of T cell receptor beta chains from one sample in a study of shared clonotypes between healthy human individuals. Clones were read by immunoSEQ multiplex PCR, and TCRdb kept only the in-frame ones, dropping some. The sample consists of roughly 720,000 clones, around 90% of them appearing once. Sequencing input: memory CD8+ T cells from PBMCs. The receptor source for this set is a man between 18 and 29 years old in good health. Some clones in this sample may be carry-over from other donors' samples. The CDR3 runs from the conserved cysteine through the conserved F or W. Each record gives: V gene, clone size, D gene, J gene, CDR3 DNA, CDR3 protein. The D gene is left open where the match is weak. For some rows the clone size is stated as once, few or many, or as a class when expanded; others skip it.

V gene: TRBV21-1; clone size: .; D gene: .; J gene: TRBJ2-5; CDR3 DNA: TGTGCCAGCGTACCAGACAGGGGGCAAGAGACCCAGTACTTC; CDR3 protein: CASVPDRGQETQYF
V gene: TRBV5-6; clone size: .; D gene: .; J gene: TRBJ2-3; CDR3 DNA: TGTGCCAGCAGCTTGGGGTGGACTAGCACAGATACGCAGTATTTT; CDR3 protein: CASSLGWTSTDTQYF
V gene: TRBV15; clone size: .; D gene: .; J gene: TRBJ2-4; CDR3 DNA: TGTGCCACCAGCAGATCCGGGACAGCCAAAAACATTCAGTACTTC; CDR3 protein: CATSRSGTAKNIQYF
V gene: TRBV5-6; clone size: many; D gene: TRBD1; J gene: TRBJ1-2; CDR3 DNA: TGTGCCAGCAGCCCGGGGGACAGTGGCCCCTATGGCTACACCTTC; CDR3 protein: CASSPGDSGPYGYTF
V gene: TRBV29-1; clone size: .; D gene: .; J gene: TRBJ2-7; CDR3 DNA: TGCAGCGTTGAGGGCGGAAACTCCTACGAGCAGTACTTC; CDR3 protein: CSVEGGNSYEQYF
V gene: TRBV5-6; clone size: .; D gene: TRBD2; J gene: TRBJ2-7; CDR3 DNA: TGTGCCAGCAGTCCTAGCGGGAGTCAAGAGCAGTACTTC; CDR3 protein: CASSPSGSQEQYF
V gene: TRBV6-5; clone size: .; D gene: TRBD2; J gene: TRBJ2-5; CDR3 DNA: TGTGCCAGCACCATCGGGACTAGCGGGATGGAGACCCAGTACTTC; CDR3 protein: CASTIGTSGMETQYF
V gene: TRBV7-9; clone size: .; D gene: .; J gene: TRBJ2-2; CDR3 DNA: TGTGCCAGCAGTCTTACAGAGTACACCGGGGAGCTGTTTTTT; CDR3 protein: CASSLTEYTGELFF
V gene: TRBV28; clone size: .; D gene: .; J gene: TRBJ2-7; CDR3 DNA: TGTGCCAGCAGTTTCCGCAGGGGCAACGAGCAGTACTTC; CDR3 protein: CASSFRRGNEQYF
V gene: TRBV6-1; clone size: .; D gene: .; J gene: TRBJ2-7; CDR3 DNA: TGTGCCAGCAGTCAACTAGGGACAATAGTCTACGAGCAGTACTTC; CDR3 protein: CASSQLGTIVYEQYF
V gene: TRBV25-1; clone size: .; D gene: TRBD1; J gene: TRBJ2-3; CDR3 DNA: TGTGCCAGCAGACCGACAGGGCCCTACACAGATACGCAGTATTTT; CDR3 protein: CASRPTGPYTDTQYF
V gene: TRBV13; clone size: .; D gene: TRBD2; J gene: TRBJ2-1; CDR3 DNA: TGTGCCAGCAGCTTACAACGGGAGGGGTACAATGAGCAGTTCTTC; CDR3 protein: CASSLQREGYNEQFF
V gene: TRBV4-3; clone size: .; D gene: .; J gene: TRBJ1-1; CDR3 DNA: TGCGCCAGCAGCCAAGACTGGGGATCCACTGAAGCTTTCTTT; CDR3 protein: CASSQDWGSTEAFF
V gene: TRBV27; clone size: .; D gene: .; J gene: TRBJ2-7; CDR3 DNA: TGTGCCAGCAGTTTAGTAGGGGGTCCCTACGAGCAGTACTTC; CDR3 protein: CASSLVGGPYEQYF
V gene: TRBV5-6; clone size: .; D gene: TRBD1; J gene: TRBJ2-1; CDR3 DNA: TGTGCCAGCGGTCTGGGACAGCAATACAATGAGCAGTTCTTC; CDR3 protein: CASGLGQQYNEQFF
V gene: TRBV7-6; clone size: .; D gene: .; J gene: TRBJ2-5; CDR3 DNA: TGTGCCAGCACCTCTGCGTCGACCCAGTACTTC; CDR3 protein: CASTSASTQYF
V gene: TRBV5-6; clone size: .; D gene: TRBD2; J gene: TRBJ2-7; CDR3 DNA: TGTGCCAGCAGCCCGGGGACTAGCGGGAGGGCCTACGAGCAGTACTTC; CDR3 protein: CASSPGTSGRAYEQYF
V gene: TRBV14; clone size: .; D gene: .; J gene: TRBJ2-1; CDR3 DNA: TGTGCCAGCAGCCAGGTAAAGAGGGGTCGTTATGAGCAGTTCTTC; CDR3 protein: CASSQVKRGRYEQFF
V gene: TRBV4-1; clone size: .; D gene: .; J gene: TRBJ2-5; CDR3 DNA: TGCGCCAGCAGCCAACCCTGGGCGGAGACCCAGTACTTC; CDR3 protein: CASSQPWAETQYF
V gene: TRBV28; clone size: .; D gene: .; J gene: TRBJ2-7; CDR3 DNA: TGTGCCAGCACCCCCTACAGGGAGGTGGACGAGCAGTACTTC; CDR3 protein: CASTPYREVDEQYF
V gene: TRBV11-2; clone size: .; D gene: .; J gene: TRBJ2-7; CDR3 DNA: TGTGCCAGCAGCTTAGATGTTGTCGCGGGGGCCCGATACGAGCAGTACTTC; CDR3 protein: CASSLDVVAGARYEQYF
V gene: TRBV27; clone size: .; D gene: .; J gene: TRBJ1-3; CDR3 DNA: TGTGCCAGCAGTTCTCGGGGGAGCTCTGGAAACACCATATATTTT; CDR3 protein: CASSSRGSSGNTIYF
V gene: TRBV7-3; clone size: once; D gene: .; J gene: TRBJ2-5; CDR3 DNA: TGTGCCAGCAGCTTAAACCCGGGGGAGACCCAGTACTTC; CDR3 protein: CASSLNPGETQYF
V gene: TRBV11-2; clone size: .; D gene: .; J gene: TRBJ2-1; CDR3 DNA: TGTGCCAGCAGCTTGAGCGGCCCCGGTTCCTACAATGAGCAGTTCTTC; CDR3 protein: CASSLSGPGSYNEQFF
V gene: TRBV28; clone size: .; D gene: .; J gene: TRBJ1-1; CDR3 DNA: TGTGCCAGCAGTTTCCCCTTGGGAGATAGGGGAGCTTTCTTT; CDR3 protein: CASSFPLGDRGAFF
V gene: TRBV2; clone size: once; D gene: .; J gene: TRBJ2-7; CDR3 DNA: TGTGCCAGCAGTGAAGGAAGGGGGAGCGCCTACGAGCAGTACTTC; CDR3 protein: CASSEGRGSAYEQYF
V gene: TRBV10-2; clone size: .; D gene: .; J gene: TRBJ1-1; CDR3 DNA: TGCGCCAGCAGTGAGACCCCTCAGGGCGGGTTAACTGAAGCTTTCTTT; CDR3 protein: CASSETPQGGLTEAFF
V gene: TRBV5-1; clone size: .; D gene: .; J gene: TRBJ1-1; CDR3 DNA: TGCGCCAGCAGCTTGGTGGGTCTGTTCACTGAAGCTTTCTTT; CDR3 protein: CASSLVGLFTEAFF
V gene: TRBV5-1; clone size: .; D gene: .; J gene: TRBJ1-1; CDR3 DNA: TGCGCCAGCAGCATCCACAGGGAACTGAACACTGAAGCTTTCTTT; CDR3 protein: CASSIHRELNTEAFF
V gene: TRBV27; clone size: .; D gene: TRBD2; J gene: TRBJ2-1; CDR3 DNA: TGTGCCAGCAGTCCGGGACTAGCGAGTTACAATGAGCAGTTCTTC; CDR3 protein: CASSPGLASYNEQFF
V gene: TRBV30; clone size: .; D gene: .; J gene: TRBJ1-2; CDR3 DNA: TGTGCCTGGAGTGTAGGGGCCTTCGGCGGCTATGGCTACACCTTC; CDR3 protein: CAWSVGAFGGYGYTF
V gene: TRBV27; clone size: once; D gene: .; J gene: TRBJ2-5; CDR3 DNA: TGTGCCAGCAGTTCAACGCTAGGGCGAGAGACCCAGTACTTC; CDR3 protein: CASSSTLGRETQYF
V gene: TRBV5-6; clone size: .; D gene: TRBD2; J gene: TRBJ2-1; CDR3 DNA: TGTGCCAGCAGCCTGGGTTGGGAGGGACTAGTGAACTACAATGAGCAGTTCTTC; CDR3 protein: CASSLGWEGLVNYNEQFF
V gene: TRBV5-8; clone size: .; D gene: .; J gene: TRBJ2-7; CDR3 DNA: TGTGCCAGCAGCTCCCCGGGAGCTATCTCCTACGAGCAGTACTTC; CDR3 protein: CASSSPGAISYEQYF
V gene: TRBV4-3; clone size: .; D gene: .; J gene: TRBJ2-2; CDR3 DNA: TGCGCCAGCAGACCCTACTCGAACACCGGGGAGCTGTTTTTT; CDR3 protein: CASRPYSNTGELFF
V gene: TRBV2; clone size: .; D gene: TRBD2; J gene: TRBJ2-2; CDR3 DNA: TGTGCCAGCAGTGGACTAGCGGGAAGAACCGGGGAGCTGTTTTTT; CDR3 protein: CASSGLAGRTGELFF
V gene: TRBV25-1; clone size: .; D gene: .; J gene: TRBJ2-7; CDR3 DNA: TGTGCCAGCAGTGAATCTGGTTCCTACGAGCAGTACTTC; CDR3 protein: CASSESGSYEQYF
V gene: TRBV5-6; clone size: .; D gene: .; J gene: TRBJ2-7; CDR3 DNA: TGTGCCAGCAGCTTGGGAGTAAGGCACGAGCAGTACTTC; CDR3 protein: CASSLGVRHEQYF
V gene: TRBV19; clone size: .; D gene: TRBD1; J gene: TRBJ2-7; CDR3 DNA: TGTGCCAGTAGTCCTGGACAGGGCCTACCTTACGAGCAGTACTTC; CDR3 protein: CASSPGQGLPYEQYF
V gene: TRBV6-1; clone size: .; D gene: .; J gene: TRBJ2-7; CDR3 DNA: TGTGCCAGCAGTGAAGCAGGGATTTGGGAGCAGTACTTC; CDR3 protein: CASSEAGIWEQYF
V gene: TRBV28; clone size: few; D gene: TRBD1; J gene: TRBJ2-1; CDR3 DNA: TGTGCCAGCAGCCCCGGGACAGGTGCCTTCAATGAGCAGTTCTTC; CDR3 protein: CASSPGTGAFNEQFF
V gene: TRBV2; clone size: .; D gene: .; J gene: TRBJ1-3; CDR3 DNA: TGTGCCAGCCAGGTAAACTCTGGAAACACCATATATTTT; CDR3 protein: CASQVNSGNTIYF
V gene: TRBV4-1; clone size: .; D gene: TRBD2; J gene: TRBJ2-5; CDR3 DNA: TGCGCCAGCAGCCTGGGACTAGCGGGAGTCGAGACCCAGTACTTC; CDR3 protein: CASSLGLAGVETQYF
V gene: TRBV11-2; clone size: .; D gene: .; J gene: TRBJ2-7; CDR3 DNA: TGTGCCAGCAGCCATTCCTACGAGCAGTACTTC; CDR3 protein: CASSHSYEQYF
V gene: TRBV4-3; clone size: .; D gene: .; J gene: TRBJ1-5; CDR3 DNA: TGCGCCAGCAGCCAAGAGATGGAATGGGGGAGAGGTCTCAATCAGCCCCAGCATTTT; CDR3 protein: CASSQEMEWGRGLNQPQHF
V gene: TRBV28; clone size: .; D gene: .; J gene: TRBJ1-5; CDR3 DNA: TGTGCCAGCAGCTCCCGGACTGAAAGGGGCAATCAGCCCCAGCATTTT; CDR3 protein: CASSSRTERGNQPQHF